This is a list of T cell receptor beta chains from one sample in a study of shared clonotypes between healthy human individuals. TCRdb's copy holds only in-frame clones and misses some; the assay was immunoSEQ multiplex PCR. The sample comprises around 2.5 million clones, 93% of which are singletons, and 0.36% rests with the top ten. The sample taken for sequencing was naive CD4+ T cells from PBMCs. The receptors shown here come from a man aged 18 to 29 in good health. Some clones in this sample may be carry-over from other donors' samples. The CDR3 runs from the conserved cysteine through the conserved F or W. Each record gives: clone size, J gene, V gene, D gene, CDR3 length, CDR3 protein, CDR3 DNA. A D gene is named only where the DNA matches it firmly. The listing skips clone size in some rows; elsewhere it reads once, few, many or a size class.

>-|TRBJ2-7|TRBV27|TRBD2|16
CARGLAGGTSSYEQYF
TGTGCCAGGGGACTAGCGGGAGGGACGAGCTCCTACGAGCAGTACTTC
>-|TRBJ1-5|TRBV28|-|15
CASSFPGAGNQPQHF
TGTGCCAGCAGTTTCCCAGGGGCTGGCAATCAGCCCCAGCATTTT
>-|TRBJ2-7|TRBV27|TRBD1|15
CASRPDREFSYEQYF
TGTGCCAGCAGACCAGACAGGGAATTCTCCTACGAGCAGTACTTC
>-|TRBJ2-5|TRBV30|-|13
CAWSGQPQETQYF
TGTGCCTGGAGTGGGCAGCCACAAGAGACCCAGTACTTC
>once|TRBJ2-5|TRBV5-1|-|14
CASSSRGEQETQYF
TGCGCCAGCAGCTCGCGGGGTGAACAAGAGACCCAGTACTTC
>-|TRBJ2-7|TRBV18|-|11
CASSSPYEQYF
TGTGCCAGCTCATCCCCCTACGAGCAGTACTTC
>-|TRBJ1-4|TRBV15|-|15
CATSASQGRFEKLFF
TGTGCCACCAGCGCCTCACAGGGAAGGTTCGAAAAACTGTTTTTT
>-|TRBJ2-5|TRBV7-2|-|15
CASSSGTTSRETQYF
TGTGCCAGCAGCTCAGGGACGACTTCAAGAGAGACCCAGTACTTC
>-|TRBJ1-1|TRBV6-1|-|14
CASSFSGMNTEAFF
TGTGCCAGCAGTTTTTCGGGTATGAACACTGAAGCTTTCTTT
>-|TRBJ2-7|TRBV18|-|14
CASSASPLTYEQYF
TGTGCCAGCTCAGCTAGCCCCTTGACCTACGAGCAGTACTTC
>-|TRBJ2-5|TRBV5-1|TRBD1|15
CASSLGQGAGETQYF
TGCGCCAGCAGCCTAGGACAGGGGGCAGGAGAGACCCAGTACTTC
>-|TRBJ2-1|TRBV21-1|-|18
CASSAPLCRQGAINEQFF
TGTGCCAGCAGCGCTCCTTTATGTAGACAGGGGGCGATCAATGAGCAGTTCTTC
>-|TRBJ2-7|TRBV11-1|-|15
CASRRAGSSRFEQYF
TGTGCCAGCAGGCGCGCAGGGTCGAGCCGCTTTGAGCAGTACTTC
>-|TRBJ1-5|TRBV28|TRBD1|18
CASSLEPLTDRGFQPQHF
TGTGCCAGCAGTTTAGAGCCCCTCACGGACAGGGGGTTTCAGCCCCAGCATTTT
>-|TRBJ2-1|TRBV5-1|-|17
CASSSKLQVRTGYEQFF
TGCGCCAGCAGCTCGAAACTTCAGGTCCGTACCGGATATGAGCAGTTCTTC
>-|TRBJ1-2|TRBV23-1|-|15
CADRRQTIANYGYTF
TGCGCCGACAGACGACAGACAATAGCTAACTATGGCTACACCTTC
>-|TRBJ2-7|TRBV5-1|TRBD1|15
CASSPGPQGFHEQYF
TGCGCCAGCAGCCCCGGGCCACAGGGGTTCCACGAGCAGTACTTC
>-|TRBJ1-1|TRBV6-6|TRBD1|14
CASSQTGGNTEAFF
TGTGCCAGCAGCCAGACAGGGGGTAACACTGAAGCTTTCTTT
>few|TRBJ1-5|TRBV9|TRBD1|14
CASSADRGYQPQHF
TGTGCCAGCAGCGCAGACAGGGGTTATCAGCCCCAGCATTTT
>-|TRBJ1-3|TRBV5-1|-|15
CASSSGQLSGNTIYF
TGCGCCAGCAGCTCCGGACAACTCTCTGGAAACACCATATATTTT
>-|TRBJ2-4|TRBV9|TRBD1|14
CASAPGQLEDIQYF
TGTGCCAGCGCCCCGGGACAGTTGGAGGACATTCAGTACTTC
>-|TRBJ2-5|TRBV5-1|-|15
CASSLEQGLQETQYF
TGCGCCAGCAGCTTGGAACAGGGCCTTCAAGAGACCCAGTACTTC
>-|TRBJ2-2|TRBV2|TRBD1|15
CASRADRARTGELFF
TGTGCCAGCAGGGCGGACAGGGCCCGAACCGGGGAGCTGTTTTTT
>-|TRBJ1-2|TRBV28|-|16
CASSPPPPRFNYGYTF
TGTGCCAGCAGCCCACCCCCACCAAGATTCAACTATGGCTACACCTTC
>-|TRBJ2-7|TRBV5-3|TRBD1|16
CARSWDRGPSSYEQYF
TGTGCCAGAAGCTGGGACAGGGGACCGAGCTCCTACGAGCAGTACTTC
>-|TRBJ2-5|TRBV29-1|TRBD1|13
CSVKTGKAHGQYF
TGCAGCGTCAAGACAGGGAAGGCCCACGGTCAGTACTTC
>few|TRBJ2-3|TRBV5-1|TRBD1|16
CASSLGTGDSTDTQYF
TGCGCCAGCAGCTTGGGGACAGGGGATAGCACAGATACGCAGTATTTT
>-|TRBJ2-7|TRBV28|-|13
CASSLGQSYEQYF
TGTGCCAGCAGTTTAGGACAGTCCTACGAGCAGTACTTC
>-|TRBJ1-6|TRBV28|TRBD1|15
CASSPHEQGGSPLHF
TGTGCCAGCAGCCCCCATGAGCAGGGGGGTTCACCCCTCCACTTT
>-|TRBJ2-7|TRBV5-1|-|15
CASSNPQGSLDEQYF
TGCGCCAGCAGCAACCCACAGGGTTCTTTGGACGAGCAGTACTTC
>-|TRBJ2-7|TRBV9|TRBD1|16
CASSSGQGRISYEQYF
TGTGCCAGCAGCTCGGGACAGGGAAGGATATCCTACGAGCAGTACTTC
>-|TRBJ1-1|TRBV5-1|-|13
CASSLRREGEAFF
TGCGCCAGCAGCCTACGACGGGAGGGTGAAGCTTTCTTT
>once|TRBJ1-2|TRBV4-3|-|16
CASSLGTRGWDYGYTF
TGCGCCAGCAGCCTAGGGACCCGGGGGTGGGACTATGGCTACACCTTC
>few|TRBJ2-7|TRBV19|-|11
CASSAGTEQYF
TGTGCCAGTAGTGCGGGAACCGAGCAGTACTTC
>once|TRBJ2-6|TRBV18|TRBD1|16
CASSPPQGVGANVLTF
TGTGCCAGCTCACCACCGCAGGGGGTGGGGGCCAACGTCCTGACTTTC
>-|TRBJ1-1|TRBV4-1|-|15
CASSTRGTLSREAFF
TGCGCCAGCAGCACCCGTGGGACGTTATCCCGTGAAGCTTTCTTT
>-|TRBJ2-2|TRBV9|-|14
CASSVLGSGGELFF
TGTGCCAGCAGCGTACTGGGGAGTGGCGGGGAGCTGTTTTTT
>-|TRBJ1-3|TRBV28|TRBD1|16
CASSFQGASSGNTIYF
TGTGCCAGCAGTTTCCAGGGGGCCAGCTCTGGAAACACCATATATTTT
>-|TRBJ2-1|TRBV5-1|TRBD2|16
CASSFQLAEWDNEQFF
TGCGCCAGCAGCTTCCAACTAGCGGAGTGGGACAATGAGCAGTTCTTC
>-|TRBJ1-3|TRBV27|TRBD1|14
CASSLRDRSGTIYF
TGTGCCAGCAGTCTCCGGGACAGGAGCGGCACCATATATTTT
>-|TRBJ1-2|TRBV28|-|12
CASSSQGRGYTF
TGTGCCAGCAGTTCACAGGGTCGGGGCTACACCTTC
>once|TRBJ2-7|TRBV19|-|13
CASKGGPSVEQYF
TGTGCCAGTAAGGGGGGACCCTCGGTAGAGCAGTACTTC
>-|TRBJ2-3|TRBV5-1|TRBD2|15
CASREIAGGTDTQYF
TGCGCCAGCAGAGAAATAGCGGGTGGGACAGATACGCAGTATTTT
>-|TRBJ2-3|TRBV27|-|17
CASRPSRGRGGLDTQYF
TGTGCCAGCAGACCATCCAGGGGGCGCGGGGGGTTAGATACGCAGTATTTT
>-|TRBJ2-7|TRBV6-1|TRBD1|15
CASDSGGVGTYEQYF
TGTGCCAGCGACTCAGGGGGCGTCGGAACCTACGAGCAGTACTTC
>once|TRBJ1-5|TRBV9|-|16
CASSGGAGALNQPQHF
TGTGCCAGCAGCGGTGGGGCCGGGGCCCTTAATCAGCCCCAGCATTTT
>-|TRBJ2-7|TRBV11-2|TRBD1|15
CASSLDRASGNEQYF
TGTGCCAGCAGCCTAGACAGGGCGTCGGGAAACGAGCAGTACTTC
>-|TRBJ1-5|TRBV7-8|TRBD1|15
CASSLTGTAYQPQHF
TGTGCCAGCAGCTTAACCGGGACAGCTTATCAGCCCCAGCATTTT
>-|TRBJ2-1|TRBV7-2|-|15
CASSLLGLGLGEQFF
TGTGCCAGCAGCTTACTAGGGCTAGGTTTGGGTGAGCAGTTCTTC
>-|TRBJ1-4|TRBV20-1|TRBD1|11
CSAGGQGIRFF
TGCAGTGCTGGGGGACAGGGGATTAGGTTTTTT
>-|TRBJ1-4|TRBV7-2|-|13
CASRSRQNEKLFF
TGTGCCAGCAGGTCTCGGCAGAATGAAAAACTGTTTTTT
>-|TRBJ2-1|TRBV4-3|TRBD2|14
CASSHGLAVNEQFF
TGCGCCAGCAGCCATGGACTAGCAGTCAATGAGCAGTTCTTC
>few|TRBJ1-2|TRBV7-3|-|10
CASSLDGYTF
TGTGCCAGCAGTTTGGATGGCTACACCTTC